The present TCR beta chain was sequenced within a study of T cells in localized non-small cell lung cancer. Study-level points and caveats: Measurement of T cell clonality placed uninvolved adjacent lung highest, above the level in tumor. Among blood samples, higher T cell density accompanied longer overall survival. Because researchers sequenced only one region of the tumor, heterogeneity is still possible.

Trimming shortened V by 10 bases and J by 2 bases, and 15 bases separated the two germline ends. Germline V gene data show CDR1 as MNHNY and CDR2 as SVGAGI (reference sequence). The CDR3 runs 14 residues. A word on this clone: Antigen unknown.

The table came from immunoSEQ multiplex PCR; TCRdb's copy has only in-frame clones and leaves some out. This sample carries tens of thousands of clones, about 85% of them seen once, and the ten largest clones take under 20%. The sequences come from peripheral blood mononuclear cells, collected before any cancer treatment. This rearrangement joins TRBV6-6 to TRBJ1-3; tentatively, D is TRBD1 (6 bases). This TCR was sampled from a man aged 40-75 years with stage III lung adenocarcinoma. Here the CDR3 DNA reads TGTGCCACCGAGTGGGGGGCCCCTGGAAACACCATATATTTT. It yields the protein CATEWGAPGNTIYF.